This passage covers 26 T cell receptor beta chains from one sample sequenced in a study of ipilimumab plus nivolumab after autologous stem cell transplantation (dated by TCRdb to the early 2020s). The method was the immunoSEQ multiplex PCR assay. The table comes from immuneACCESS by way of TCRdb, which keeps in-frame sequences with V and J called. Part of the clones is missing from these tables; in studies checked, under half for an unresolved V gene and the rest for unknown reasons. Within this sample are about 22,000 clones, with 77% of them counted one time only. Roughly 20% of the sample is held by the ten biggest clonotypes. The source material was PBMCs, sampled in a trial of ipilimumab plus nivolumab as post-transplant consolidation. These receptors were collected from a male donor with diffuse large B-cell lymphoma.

The CDR3 sequence: CASGLTGIGGYTF. The CDR3 DNA sequence: TGTGCCAGCGGCCTGACAGGGATAGGCGGCTACACCTTC. The rearrangement uses TRBV28 and TRBJ1-2, with 7 bases identical to TRBD1. CDR3 length: 13 residues. V dropped 8 bases and J dropped 8; count of bases not matched to a gene: 11. Germline V gives CDR1 MDHEN, CDR2 SYDVKM.

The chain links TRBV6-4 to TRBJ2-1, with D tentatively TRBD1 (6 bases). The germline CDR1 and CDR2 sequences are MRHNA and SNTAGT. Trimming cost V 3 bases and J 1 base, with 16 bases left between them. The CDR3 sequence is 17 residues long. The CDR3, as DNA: TGTGCCAGCAGTGAGGGACATACGATGGGTTCCTACAATGAGCAGTTCTTC. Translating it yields CASSEGHTMGSYNEQFF.

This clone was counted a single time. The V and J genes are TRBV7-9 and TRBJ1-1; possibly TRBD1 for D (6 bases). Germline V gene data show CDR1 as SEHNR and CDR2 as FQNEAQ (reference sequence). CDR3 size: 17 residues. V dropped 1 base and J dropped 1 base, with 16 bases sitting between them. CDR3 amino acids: CASSLGAGGGSNTEAFF. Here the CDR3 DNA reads TGTGCCAGCAGCTTAGGCGCGGGAGGGGGTTCGAACACTGAAGCTTTCTTT.

CDR3 in DNA: TGTGCCTGGAGTGTACTTAGACTATCTGGCTACAATGAGCAGTTCTTC. The encoded protein is CAWSVLRLSGYNEQFF. This chain connects TRBV30 to TRBJ2-1; perhaps TRBD2 as D (5 bases). From germline, CDR1 is GTSNPN and CDR2 SVGIG (reference sequence). The CDR3 totals 16 residues. The V and J ends lost 0 bases and 3 bases respectively, with 15 bases between them.

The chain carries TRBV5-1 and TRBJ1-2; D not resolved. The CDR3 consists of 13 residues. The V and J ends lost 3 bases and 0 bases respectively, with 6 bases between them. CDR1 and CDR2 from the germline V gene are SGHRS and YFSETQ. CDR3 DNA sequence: TGCGCCAGCAGCTCCGTCCCTAACTATGGCTACACCTTC. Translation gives CASSSVPNYGYTF.

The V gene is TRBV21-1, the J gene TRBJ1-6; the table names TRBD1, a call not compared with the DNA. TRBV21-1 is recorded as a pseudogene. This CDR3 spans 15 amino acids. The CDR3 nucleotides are TGTGCCAGCCCCAAGGGGCCCATTTGGAATTCACCCCTCCACTTT. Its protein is CASPKGPIWNSPLHF.

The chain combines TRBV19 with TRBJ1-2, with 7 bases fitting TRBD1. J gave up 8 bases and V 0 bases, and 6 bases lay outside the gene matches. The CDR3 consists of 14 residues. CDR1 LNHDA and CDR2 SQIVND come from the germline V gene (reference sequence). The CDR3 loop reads CASSIDHRGDGYTF. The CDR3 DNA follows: TGTGCCAGTAGTATAGACCACAGGGGCGACGGCTACACCTTC.

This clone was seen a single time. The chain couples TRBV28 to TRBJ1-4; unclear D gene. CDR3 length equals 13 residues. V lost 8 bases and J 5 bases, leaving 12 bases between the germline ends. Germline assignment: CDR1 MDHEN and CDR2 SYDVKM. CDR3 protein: CASLAGRNEKLFF. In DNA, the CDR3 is TGTGCCAGCCTTGCCGGCCGGAATGAAAAACTGTTTTTT.

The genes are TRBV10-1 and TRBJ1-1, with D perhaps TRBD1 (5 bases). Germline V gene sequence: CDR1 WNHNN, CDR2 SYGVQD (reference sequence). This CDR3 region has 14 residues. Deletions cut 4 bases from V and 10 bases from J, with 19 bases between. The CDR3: CASSGGDLRRGAFF. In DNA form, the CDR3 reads TGCGCCAGCAGTGGGGGGGACCTACGAAGGGGAGCTTTCTTT.

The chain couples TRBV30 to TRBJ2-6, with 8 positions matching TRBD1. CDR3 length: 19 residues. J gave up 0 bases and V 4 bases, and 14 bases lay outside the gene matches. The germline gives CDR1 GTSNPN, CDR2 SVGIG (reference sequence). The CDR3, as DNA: TGTGCCTGGACCCCCCGGACAGGGTCTCGCCCCTCTGGGGCCAACGTCCTGACTTTC. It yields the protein CAWTPRTGSRPSGANVLTF. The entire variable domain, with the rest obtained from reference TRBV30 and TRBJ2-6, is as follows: SQTIHQWPATLVQPVGSPLSLECTVEGTSNPNLYWYRQAAGRGLQLLFYSVGIGQISSEVPQNLSASRPQDRQFILSSKKLLLSDSGFYLCAWTPRTGSRPSGANVLTFGAGSRLTVL.

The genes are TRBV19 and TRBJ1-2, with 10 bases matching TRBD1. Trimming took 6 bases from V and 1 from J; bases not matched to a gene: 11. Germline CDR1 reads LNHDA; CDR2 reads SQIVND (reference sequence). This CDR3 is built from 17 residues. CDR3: CASSQFRTGGDNYGYTF. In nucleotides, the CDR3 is TGTGCCAGTAGCCAGTTCCGGACAGGGGGAGATAACTATGGCTACACCTTC.

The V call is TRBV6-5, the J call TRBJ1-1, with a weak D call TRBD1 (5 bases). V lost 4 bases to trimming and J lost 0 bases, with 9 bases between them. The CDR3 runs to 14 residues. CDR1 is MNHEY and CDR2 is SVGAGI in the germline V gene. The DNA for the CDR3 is TGTGCCAGCAGTTTCGGGACGGTGAACACTGAAGCTTTCTTT. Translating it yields CASSFGTVNTEAFF.

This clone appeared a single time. In DNA, the CDR3 is TGTGCCTGGAGTAAAAGAGGGGGCCGCACAGATACGCAGTATTTT. It translates to CAWSKRGGRTDTQYF. The chain links TRBV30 to TRBJ2-3; 7 nucleotides match TRBD1. Germline V gives CDR1 GTSNPN, CDR2 SVGIG (reference sequence). This CDR3 contains 15 residues. After removal of 2 bases from V and 1 base from J, the junction contained 6 bases not matched to a gene.

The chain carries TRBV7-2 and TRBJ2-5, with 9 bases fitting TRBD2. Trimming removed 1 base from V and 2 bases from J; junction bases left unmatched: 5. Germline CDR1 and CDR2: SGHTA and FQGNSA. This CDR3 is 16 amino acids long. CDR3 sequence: CASSLGASGNQETQYF. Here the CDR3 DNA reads TGTGCCAGCAGCTTAGGGGCTAGCGGGAATCAAGAGACCCAGTACTTC.

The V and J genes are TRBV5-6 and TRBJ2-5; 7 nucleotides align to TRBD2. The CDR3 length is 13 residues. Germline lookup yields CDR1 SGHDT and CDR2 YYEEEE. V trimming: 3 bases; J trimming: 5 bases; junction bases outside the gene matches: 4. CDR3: CASSWGGWETQYF. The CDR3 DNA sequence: TGTGCCAGCAGCTGGGGAGGGTGGGAGACCCAGTACTTC. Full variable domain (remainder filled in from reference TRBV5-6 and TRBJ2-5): DAGVTQSPTHLIKTRGQQVTLRCSPKSGHDTVSWYQQALGQGPQFIFQYYEEEERQRGNFPDRFSGHQFPNYSSELNVNALLLGDSALYLCASSWGGWETQYFGPGTRLLVL.

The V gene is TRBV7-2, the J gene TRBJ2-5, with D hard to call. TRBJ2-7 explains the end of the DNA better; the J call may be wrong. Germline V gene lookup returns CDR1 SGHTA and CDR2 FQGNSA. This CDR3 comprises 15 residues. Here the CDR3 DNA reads TGTGCCAGCAAGCGCGGACCGACCTACTCCTACGAGCAGTACTTC. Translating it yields CASKRGPTYSYEQYF.

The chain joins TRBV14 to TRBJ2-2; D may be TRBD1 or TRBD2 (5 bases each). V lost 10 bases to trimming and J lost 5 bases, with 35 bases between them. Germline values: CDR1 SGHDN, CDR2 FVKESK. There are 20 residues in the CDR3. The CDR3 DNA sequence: TGTGCCACCCCGGCTATGTGGGGCCAGGGCCCCCTTGGGGGTACCGGGGAGCTGTTTTTT. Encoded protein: CATPAMWGQGPLGGTGELFF.

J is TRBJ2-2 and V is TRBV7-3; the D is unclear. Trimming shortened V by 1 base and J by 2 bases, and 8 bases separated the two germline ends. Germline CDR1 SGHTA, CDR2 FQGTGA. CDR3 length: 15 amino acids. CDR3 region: CASSLMGSNTGELFF. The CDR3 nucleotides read TGTGCCAGCAGCTTAATGGGATCAAACACCGGGGAGCTGTTTTTT.

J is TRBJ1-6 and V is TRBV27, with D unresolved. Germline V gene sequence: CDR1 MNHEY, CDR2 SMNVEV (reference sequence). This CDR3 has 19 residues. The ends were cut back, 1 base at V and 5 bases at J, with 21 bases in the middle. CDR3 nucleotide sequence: TGTGCCAGCAGTTTATTCCCCCCCCCGCAGTCAGCTCATAATTCACCCCTCCACTTT. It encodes CASSLFPPPQSAHNSPLHF.

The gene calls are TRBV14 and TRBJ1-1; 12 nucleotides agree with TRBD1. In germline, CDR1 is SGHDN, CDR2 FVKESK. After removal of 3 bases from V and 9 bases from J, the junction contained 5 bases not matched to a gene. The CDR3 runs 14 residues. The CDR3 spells CASSQGGQGAQAFF. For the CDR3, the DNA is TGTGCCAGCAGCCAGGGGGGACAGGGGGCTCAAGCTTTCTTT.

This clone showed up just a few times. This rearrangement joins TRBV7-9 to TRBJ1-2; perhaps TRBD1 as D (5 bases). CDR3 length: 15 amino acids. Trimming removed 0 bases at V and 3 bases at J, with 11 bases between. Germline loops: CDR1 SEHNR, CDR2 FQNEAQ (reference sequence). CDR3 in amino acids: CASSLAGGPDYGYTF. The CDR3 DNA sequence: TGTGCCAGCAGCTTAGCTGGGGGACCTGACTATGGCTACACCTTC.

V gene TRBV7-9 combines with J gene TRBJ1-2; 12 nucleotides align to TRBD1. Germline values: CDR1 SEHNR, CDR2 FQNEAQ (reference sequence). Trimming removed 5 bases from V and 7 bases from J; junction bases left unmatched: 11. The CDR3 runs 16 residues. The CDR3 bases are TGTGCCAGCAGCAGGCCGGGACAGGGGGCTTTAGGTGGCTACACCTTC. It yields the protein CASSRPGQGALGGYTF.

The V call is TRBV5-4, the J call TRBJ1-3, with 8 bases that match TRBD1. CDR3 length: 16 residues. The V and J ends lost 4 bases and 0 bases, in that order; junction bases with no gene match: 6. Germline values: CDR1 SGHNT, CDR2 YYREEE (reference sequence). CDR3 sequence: CASSARGPFSGNTIYF. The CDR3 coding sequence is TGTGCCAGCAGCGCCAGGGGGCCTTTCTCTGGAAACACCATATATTTT.

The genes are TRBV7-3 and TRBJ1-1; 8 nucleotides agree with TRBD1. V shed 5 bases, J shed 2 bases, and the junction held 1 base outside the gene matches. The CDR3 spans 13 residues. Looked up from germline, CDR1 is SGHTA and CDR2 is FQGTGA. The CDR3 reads CASSGQGNTEAFF. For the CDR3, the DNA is TGTGCCAGCAGCGGACAGGGAAACACTGAAGCTTTCTTT.

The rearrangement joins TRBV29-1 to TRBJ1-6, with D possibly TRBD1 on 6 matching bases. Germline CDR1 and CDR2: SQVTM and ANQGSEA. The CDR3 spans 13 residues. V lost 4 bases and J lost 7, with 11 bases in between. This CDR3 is CSVVGGENSPLHF. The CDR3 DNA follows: TGCAGCGTTGTAGGGGGGGAGAATTCACCCCTCCACTTT.

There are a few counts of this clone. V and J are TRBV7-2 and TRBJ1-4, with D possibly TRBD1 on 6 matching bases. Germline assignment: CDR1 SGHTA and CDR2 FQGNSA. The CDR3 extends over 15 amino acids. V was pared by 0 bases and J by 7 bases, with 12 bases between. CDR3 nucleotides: TGTGCCAGCAGCTTAGCGCAGGGGCTGGGTGAAAAACTGTTTTTT. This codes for CASSLAQGLGEKLFF.